This T cell receptor (beta chain) was retrieved from a study of human T cells and chemical hapten exposure. TCRdb recomputed calls from the RACE reads with MiXCR, one row per CDR3 protein. The sample has tens of thousands of distinct CDR3 sequences, roughly a tenth seen once. J gave up 6 bases and V 5 bases, and 8 bases lay outside the gene matches. In germline, CDR1 is PRHDT, CDR2 FYEKMQ (reference sequence). The CDR3 sequence is 16 residues long. Time point meaning: pre-sensitization, week 0. Indicated treatment: therapeutic diphenylcyclopropenone sensitization with weekly scalp DPC. The input for sequencing was whole blood, taken in connection with sensitization to the hapten diphenylcyclopropenone (DPC). This TCR was recovered from a middle-aged man with alopecia areata. Some clones in this sample may be carry-over from other donors' samples. V is TRBV13 and J is TRBJ2-1; TRBD2 aligns across 12 bases. CDR3 DNA sequence: TGTGCCAGCAGCCCCGGACTAGCGGGAAGTCCCAATGAGCAGTTCTTC. It encodes CASSPGLAGSPNEQFF.